A selection of T cell receptor beta chains follows, all from one sample in a study of CD4+ T cells in melanoma. Using immunoSEQ multiplex PCR, the repertoire was profiled, and TCRdb retains in-frame clones only, with some absent. The sample lists about 110,000 clones, 92% occurring once. Material for sequencing was peripheral blood. Every receptor here comes from a human donor with melanoma. The CDR3 runs from the conserved cysteine through the conserved F or W. D genes are given only for firm matches. Not all rows give a size; the values are once, few, many and, for expanded clones, a class.

size,V,D,J,CDR3,DNA
-,TRBV27,-,TRBJ1-2,CASRGPYGYTF,TGTGCCAGCAGAGGACCTTATGGCTACACCTTC
-,TRBV21-1,-,TRBJ2-3,CASIHERRDTDTQYF,TGTGCCAGCATCCACGAGCGGAGGGACACAGATACGCAGTATTTT
-,TRBV7-6,-,TRBJ2-7,CASSPQLVRGSYEQYF,TGTGCCAGCAGCCCCCAGTTAGTAAGGGGCTCCTACGAGCAGTACTTC
-,TRBV16,-,TRBJ2-7,CASSQTRGGNVRSYEQYF,TGTGCCAGCAGCCAAACACGAGGGGGGAACGTAAGGTCGTACGAGCAGTACTTC
-,TRBV9,-,TRBJ2-5,CASSPQRTAFQQEETQYF,TGTGCCAGCAGCCCCCAAAGGACAGCGTTTCAACAAGAAGAGACCCAGTACTTC
-,TRBV28,-,TRBJ1-5,CASSFDTDSQPQHF,TGTGCCAGCAGTTTTGACACCGACAGCCAGCCCCAGCATTTT
-,TRBV6-5,TRBD1,TRBJ2-7,CASSYRQDRGGYEQYF,TGTGCCAGCAGTTATCGACAGGACAGGGGAGGCTACGAGCAGTACTTC
-,TRBV19,TRBD2,TRBJ2-3,CASSSREGFADTQYF,TGTGCCAGTAGTTCGCGGGAGGGCTTCGCAGATACGCAGTATTTT
once,TRBV5-1,-,TRBJ2-3,CASSRDFTDTQYF,TGCGCCAGCAGCCGGGACTTCACAGATACGCAGTATTTT
-,TRBV19,-,TRBJ2-3,CASRVDPSTDTQYF,TGTGCCAGTCGCGTCGACCCTAGCACAGATACGCAGTATTTT
-,TRBV7-9,TRBD1,TRBJ1-5,CASSLGRQGAIQPQHF,TGTGCCAGCAGCTTGGGGAGACAGGGGGCGATTCAGCCCCAGCATTTT
-,TRBV28,TRBD2,TRBJ2-5,CASSGARAGGLTNRETQYF,TGTGCCAGCAGTGGGGCTAGAGCGGGGGGCCTAACGAATCGGGAGACCCAGTACTTC
-,TRBV5-1,TRBD1,TRBJ1-1,CASSSTGVTEAFF,TGCGCCAGCAGCTCCACAGGGGTGACTGAAGCTTTCTTT
-,TRBV5-6,TRBD2,TRBJ2-5,CASSSRLAGYQETQYF,TGTGCCAGCAGCTCCCGACTAGCGGGGTACCAAGAGACCCAGTACTTC
-,TRBV19,-,TRBJ1-5,CASSYSGYKQPQHF,TGTGCCAGTAGTTATTCAGGGTACAAGCAGCCCCAGCATTTT
-,TRBV5-1,TRBD2,TRBJ2-3,CASSTSAGGDTQYF,TGCGCCAGCAGCACATCAGCCGGGGGGGATACGCAGTATTTT
-,TRBV14,-,TRBJ2-7,CASSQRGRVEATYEQYF,TGTGCCAGCAGCCAACGGGGACGGGTGGAAGCTACCTACGAGCAGTACTTC
-,TRBV28,-,TRBJ2-2,CASSSTRAGELFF,TGTGCCAGCAGTTCTACTAGGGCCGGGGAGCTGTTTTTT
once,TRBV18,-,TRBJ1-1,CASSPPRAGFNTEAFF,TGTGCCAGCTCACCACCGAGGGCCGGGTTTAACACTGAAGCTTTCTTT
-,TRBV7-3,TRBD2,TRBJ2-1,CASSLTGGLAGGSYNEQFF,TGTGCCAGCAGCTTAACGGGTGGACTAGCGGGAGGATCCTACAATGAGCAGTTCTTC
-,TRBV4-2,TRBD2,TRBJ2-7,CASSQDPGTSSYEQYF,TGTGCCAGCAGCCAAGACCCCGGGACTAGCTCCTACGAGCAGTACTTC
-,TRBV15,TRBD2,TRBJ2-7,CATSREGGRSYEQYF,TGTGCCACCAGCAGAGAAGGCGGGAGGTCTTACGAGCAGTACTTC
-,TRBV6-5,-,TRBJ2-3,CASVAFPDTQYF,TGTGCCTCGGTGGCCTTCCCAGATACGCAGTATTTT
few,TRBV21-1,-,TRBJ2-3,CASSPRGSTDTQYF,TGTGCCAGCAGCCCCCGGGGGAGCACAGATACGCAGTATTTT
-,TRBV19,-,TRBJ1-1,CASSKVGTSTEAFF,TGTGCCAGTAGTAAGGTGGGCACTTCCACTGAAGCTTTCTTT
once,TRBV6-1,-,TRBJ1-5,CASSETAYQPQHF,TGTGCCAGCAGTGAGACAGCTTATCAGCCCCAGCATTTT
-,TRBV4-1,-,TRBJ1-2,CASSQVGASNYGYTF,TGCGCCAGCAGCCAAGTAGGGGCCTCTAACTATGGCTACACCTTC
-,TRBV19,-,TRBJ1-1,CASALGAEEAFF,TGTGCCAGTGCACTGGGAGCCGAAGAAGCTTTCTTT
-,TRBV5-1,TRBD1,TRBJ1-2,CASSFTGEDSGYTF,TGCGCCAGCAGCTTTACAGGGGAGGATTCAGGCTACACCTTC
-,TRBV7-2,TRBD2,TRBJ2-7,CASSVGTSGTYEQYF,TGTGCCAGCAGCGTAGGGACTAGCGGGACTTACGAGCAGTACTTC
-,TRBV6-5,-,TRBJ2-5,CASSYGGAGETQYF,TGTGCCAGCAGTTACGGGGGGGCCGGGGAGACCCAGTACTTC
-,TRBV5-6,TRBD2,TRBJ2-5,CASSFTSGGFQETQYF,TGTGCCAGCAGCTTTACTAGCGGGGGGTTTCAAGAGACCCAGTACTTC
-,TRBV5-1,-,TRBJ2-7,CASSNGLFTYEQYF,TGCGCCAGCAGCAACGGACTCTTCACCTACGAGCAGTACTTC
-,TRBV6-5,TRBD2,TRBJ2-1,CASRRLAGAYNEQFF,TGTGCCAGCAGGAGGCTAGCGGGCGCCTACAATGAGCAGTTCTTC
-,TRBV30,-,TRBJ2-5,CAWSGVPQETQYF,TGTGCCTGGAGTGGGGTACCACAAGAGACCCAGTACTTC
-,TRBV5-1,-,TRBJ2-5,CASKYGQETQYF,TGCGCCAGCAAGTACGGCCAAGAGACCCAGTACTTC
-,TRBV2,-,TRBJ2-2,CASSGTGELFF,TGTGCCAGCAGCGGAACCGGGGAGCTGTTTTTT
few,TRBV7-8,TRBD2,TRBJ2-1,CASSLVEGLVYNEQFF,TGTGCCAGCAGCTTAGTCGAAGGACTAGTTTACAATGAGCAGTTCTTC